This is a list of T cell receptor beta chains from one sample in a study of blood T cell repertoires in COVID-19. Data came from immunoSEQ multiplex PCR; TCRdb stores just in-frame clones and leaves some out. The table includes approximately 350,000 clones, around 90% detected once. The sample taken for sequencing was peripheral blood. The receptors originated from a woman aged 30 to 39 with COVID-19, enrolled during active disease. Both conserved end residues are part of each CDR3. D genes are given only for firm matches. Size is omitted from some rows. Given values are once, few, many or a class for expanded clones.

j_call d_call clone_size v_call cdr3_nt cdr3_aa
TRBJ1-6 - - TRBV9 TGTGCCAGCAGGCGGACAGTCTCACCCCTCCACTTT CASRRTVSPLHF
TRBJ2-5 - - TRBV6-2/TRBV6-3 TGTGCCAGCAGTTACGACGGCGCGAGGGAGACCCAGTACTTC CASSYDGARETQYF
TRBJ2-1 TRBD2 - TRBV6-4 TGTGCCACCGGACTAGCGGGGGGCCCCCGACGGGCGTTAGGGCAGTTCTTC CATGLAGGPRRALGQFF
TRBJ2-5 - - TRBV24-1 TGTGCCACCAGCCTCACGGGGGACAGTCAAGAGACCCAGTACTTC CATSLTGDSQETQYF
TRBJ1-2 - once TRBV7-2 TGTGCCAGCAGCCTACAGGGAGGGACTAACTATGGCTACACCTTC CASSLQGGTNYGYTF
TRBJ1-2 - - TRBV29-1 TGCAGCGTCGGGGGGGATTCTGGCTACACCTTC CSVGGDSGYTF
TRBJ2-2 TRBD1 few TRBV18 TGTGCCAGCTCACCACGACAGGGTAGAGGGGAGCTGTTTTTT CASSPRQGRGELFF
TRBJ1-2 - - TRBV29-1 TGCAGCGTTGAAGACAGGTTCTACTATGGCTACACCTTC CSVEDRFYYGYTF
TRBJ2-2 TRBD2 - TRBV11-3 TGTGCCAGCACAGGACTAGCGGGAGAGGGGACCGGGGAGCTGTTTTTT CASTGLAGEGTGELFF
TRBJ2-4 TRBD1 - TRBV5-1 TGCGCCAGCAGCTTGGGGACAGGGAACATTCAGTACTTC CASSLGTGNIQYF
TRBJ2-7 TRBD2 - TRBV4-1 TGCGCCAGCAGCCAAAGCGGGGCCCGCTACGAGCAGTACTTC CASSQSGARYEQYF
TRBJ1-2 - - TRBV19 TGTGCCGGAGGGGCAAAGGGAGAGGATGGCTACACCTTC CAGGAKGEDGYTF
TRBJ2-7 - - TRBV7-9 TGTGCCAGCAGCTTACCCCCCCGGCTAGCGTTCTACGAGCAGTACTTC CASSLPPRLAFYEQYF
TRBJ2-3 - - TRBV6-4 TGTGCCAGCAGGCGGGACGGCACAGATACGCAGTATTTT CASRRDGTDTQYF
TRBJ1-2 TRBD1 - TRBV18 TGTGCCAGCTCAGCGTCGACAGGGGGCGCGTCTTCTAACTATGGCTACACCTTC CASSASTGGASSNYGYTF
TRBJ1-2 TRBD1 - TRBV5-4 TGTGCCAGCAGCTTGGGGACAGGGGCTAACTATGGCTACACCTTC CASSLGTGANYGYTF
TRBJ2-5 TRBD1 - TRBV5-4 TGTGCCAGCAGCTTGATGTGGGACAGGGACCAAGAGACCCAGTACTTC CASSLMWDRDQETQYF
TRBJ2-3 - - TRBV5-1 TGCGCCAGCAGCGCAGCCTTGCTTGGAGCAGATACGCAGTATTTT CASSAALLGADTQYF
TRBJ1-4 - - TRBV5-1 TGCGCCAGCAGCCTCGAGGACAGCGGTAATGAAAAACTGTTTTTT CASSLEDSGNEKLFF
TRBJ1-6 - - TRBV6-4 TGTGCCAGCAGACGGGAGTATAATTCACCCCTCCACTTT CASRREYNSPLHF
TRBJ1-5 - - TRBV28 TGTGCCAGCAGTTTATCAGGGCGCAATCAGCCCCAGCATTTT CASSLSGRNQPQHF
TRBJ2-1 TRBD2 - TRBV11-2 TGTGCCAGCACCCTGACTAGCGGGGGAGTCTACAATGAGCAGTTCTTC CASTLTSGGVYNEQFF
TRBJ2-5 - - TRBV6-5 TGTGCCAGCAGCGGGAAAGGACCGATACAAGAGACCCAGTACTTC CASSGKGPIQETQYF
TRBJ2-5 - - TRBV7-9 TGTGCCAGCAGCTTCCCAGGGGTCCAAGAGACCCAGTACTTC CASSFPGVQETQYF
TRBJ1-4 - - TRBV30 TGTGCCTGGAGTGTAGGGAGGAGGTTTGAAAAACTGTTTTTT CAWSVGRRFEKLFF
TRBJ1-3 - few TRBV7-9 TGTGCCAGCAGCTTAGGGGCTTCTGGAAACACCATATATTTT CASSLGASGNTIYF
TRBJ2-7 TRBD1 - TRBV5-1 TGCGCCAGCAGCCGGGACAGGGACGAGCAGTACTTC CASSRDRDEQYF
TRBJ1-1 - - TRBV9 TGTGCCAGCAGCGACCGGGACACCAGTGAAGCTTTCTTT CASSDRDTSEAFF
TRBJ2-7 - - TRBV15 TGTGCCACCAGCAGAGAAGGGGGCCGACTAGGAACCCCGGGCGAGCAGTACTTC CATSREGGRLGTPGEQYF
TRBJ2-4 - once TRBV9 TGTGCCAGCAGCACCTCGGAGGAGGGGAACATTCAGTACTTC CASSTSEEGNIQYF
TRBJ2-2 - few TRBV6-6 TGTGCCAGCAGTTACGAAGGCGGCACCGGGGAGCTGTTTTTT CASSYEGGTGELFF
TRBJ2-3 TRBD2 - TRBV9 TGTGCCAGCAGCGTAACGGGACTAGTTAGCACAGATACGCAGTATTTT CASSVTGLVSTDTQYF
TRBJ2-5 TRBD2 - TRBV2 TGTGCCAGCAGTGATTTTCGCGGGGGGTTCGAGACCCAGTACTTC CASSDFRGGFETQYF
TRBJ1-5 - few TRBV7-2 TGTGCCAGCAGCTCCAGGGCTTTGGGACAGCCCCAGCATTTT CASSSRALGQPQHF
TRBJ2-1 - - TRBV27 TGTGCCAGCAGCCGAACCTGGCTAGGCTCTTACAATGAGCAGTTCTTC CASSRTWLGSYNEQFF
TRBJ2-5 TRBD2 - TRBV7-9 TGTGCCAGCAGATCGAATAGCGGGCCTGGGGAAGAGACCCAGTACTTC CASRSNSGPGEETQYF
TRBJ2-3 TRBD1 - TRBV28 TGTGCCAGCAGTTCGGCCGGGACAGGGACAGATACGCAGTATTTT CASSSAGTGTDTQYF
TRBJ1-4 - - TRBV4-3 TGCGCCAGCAGCCCTGGGGCTTACCCTAATGAAAAACTGTTTTTT CASSPGAYPNEKLFF
TRBJ2-7 TRBD2 once TRBV9 TGTGCCAGCAGCGTAGGGCTAGCGGGGGGGAATGAGCAGTACTTC CASSVGLAGGNEQYF
TRBJ2-5 TRBD2 - TRBV11-2 TGTGCCAGCAGCCGACTAGCGGGGTCCCCTACTAGACCCCAAGAGACCCAGTACTTC CASSRLAGSPTRPQETQYF
TRBJ2-7 - - TRBV28 TGTGCCAGCAGTTCCCCCCGGCGGGGTGCCTTTTACGAGCAGTACTTC CASSSPRRGAFYEQYF
TRBJ1-2 TRBD1 - TRBV5-1 TGCGCCAGCAGCTTGGGCCAGGGGGGCGTAGAGGGCTACACCTTC CASSLGQGGVEGYTF
TRBJ1-5 - - TRBV6-1 TGTGCCAGCAGTGACCAAAAACTATGGGGCAATCAGCCCCAGCATTTT CASSDQKLWGNQPQHF
TRBJ2-5 - once TRBV20-1 TGCAGTGCTAGGGAGGGGAAACCGGAAAACTTC CSAREGKPENF
TRBJ2-2 TRBD1 - TRBV5-4 TGTGCCAGCAGCTTGGGGGGACAGGGGGCGCGTACCGGGGAGCTGTTTTTT CASSLGGQGARTGELFF